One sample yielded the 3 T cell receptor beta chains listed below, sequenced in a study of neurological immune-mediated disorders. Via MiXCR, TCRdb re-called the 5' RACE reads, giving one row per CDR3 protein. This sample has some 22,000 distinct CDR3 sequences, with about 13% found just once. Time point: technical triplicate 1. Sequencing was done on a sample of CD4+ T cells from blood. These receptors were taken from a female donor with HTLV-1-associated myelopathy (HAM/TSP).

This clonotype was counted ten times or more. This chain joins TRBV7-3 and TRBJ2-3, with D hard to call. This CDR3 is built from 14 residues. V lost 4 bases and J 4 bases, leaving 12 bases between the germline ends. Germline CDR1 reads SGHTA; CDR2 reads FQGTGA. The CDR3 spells CASSSSVFADTQYF. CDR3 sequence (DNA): TGTGCCAGCAGCTCCTCTGTCTTTGCAGATACGCAGTATTTT.

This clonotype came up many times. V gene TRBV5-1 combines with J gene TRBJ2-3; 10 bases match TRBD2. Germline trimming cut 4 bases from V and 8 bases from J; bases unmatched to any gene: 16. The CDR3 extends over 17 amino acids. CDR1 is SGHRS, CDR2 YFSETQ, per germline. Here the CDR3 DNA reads TGCGCCAGCAGCCTGCAAACTAGCGGGAATTTGATCGGTACGCAGTATTTT. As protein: CASSLQTSGNLIGTQYF.

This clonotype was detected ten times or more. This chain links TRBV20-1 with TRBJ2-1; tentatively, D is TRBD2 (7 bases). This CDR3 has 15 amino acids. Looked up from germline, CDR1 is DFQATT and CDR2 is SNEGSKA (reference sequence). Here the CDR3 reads CSREGGGNAYNEQFF. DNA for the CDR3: TGCAGCCGGGAAGGGGGGGGTAACGCCTACAATGAGCAGTTCTTC.